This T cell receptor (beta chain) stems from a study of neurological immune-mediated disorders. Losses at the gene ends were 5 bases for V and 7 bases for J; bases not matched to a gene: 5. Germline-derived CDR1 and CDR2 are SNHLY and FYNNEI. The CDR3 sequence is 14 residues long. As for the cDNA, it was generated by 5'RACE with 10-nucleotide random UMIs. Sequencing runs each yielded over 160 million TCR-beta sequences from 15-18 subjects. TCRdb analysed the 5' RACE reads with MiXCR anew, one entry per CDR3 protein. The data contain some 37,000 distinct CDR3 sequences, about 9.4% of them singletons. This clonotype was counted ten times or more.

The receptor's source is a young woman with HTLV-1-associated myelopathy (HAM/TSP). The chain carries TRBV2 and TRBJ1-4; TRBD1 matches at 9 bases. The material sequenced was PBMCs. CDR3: CASSKTGGREKLFF. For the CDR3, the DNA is TGTGCCAGCAGTAAGACAGGGGGTCGTGAAAAACTGTTTTTT.